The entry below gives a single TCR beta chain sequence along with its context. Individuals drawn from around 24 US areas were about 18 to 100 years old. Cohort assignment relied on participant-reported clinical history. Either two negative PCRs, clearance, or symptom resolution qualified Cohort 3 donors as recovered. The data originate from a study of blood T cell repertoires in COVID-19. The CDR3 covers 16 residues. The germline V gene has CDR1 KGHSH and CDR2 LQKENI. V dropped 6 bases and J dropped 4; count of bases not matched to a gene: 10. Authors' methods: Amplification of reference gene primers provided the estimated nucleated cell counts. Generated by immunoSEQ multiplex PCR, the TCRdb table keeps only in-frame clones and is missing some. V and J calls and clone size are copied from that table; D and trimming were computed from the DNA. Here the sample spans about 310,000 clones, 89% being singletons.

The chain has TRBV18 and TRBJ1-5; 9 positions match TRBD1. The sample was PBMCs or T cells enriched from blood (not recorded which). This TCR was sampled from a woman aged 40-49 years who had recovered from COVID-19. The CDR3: CASSVLETGGNQPQHF. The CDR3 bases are TGTGCCAGCTCGGTGCTTGAGACAGGGGGTAATCAGCCCCAGCATTTT.